A single sample gave rise to the 2 T cell receptor beta chains below, sequenced in a study of identical twins (dated by TCRdb to 2016 to 2017). The receptor library was made with 5' RACE. Sequencing was performed on an Illumina HiSeq 2000. TCRdb reprocessed the public reads (quality trimming at Q25 with fastp, clone calling with MiXCR) and kept in-frame beta chains. Identical CDR3 proteins give one entry, which carries the most common genes and DNA. The sample table contains approximately 890,000 distinct CDR3 sequences; only one count was recorded for approximately 13% of them. Together, the top ten hold under 2% of the sample. These data also featured in a second study, about yellow fever vaccine responses in identical twins.

Input material: PBMCs. The source is a woman aged 18-29 years in good health.

This clonotype was recorded a few times. V usage is TRBV7-7 and J usage is TRBJ2-5; 10 bases are shared with TRBD1. Per germline, CDR1 SSHAT and CDR2 FNYEAQ (reference sequence). Germline trimming cut 1 base from V and 1 base from J; bases unmatched to any gene: 6. CDR3 length equals 17 residues. CDR3 protein: CASSLGVGDRGQETQYF. Written as DNA, the CDR3 is TGTGCCAGCAGCTTAGGGGTCGGGGACAGGGGCCAAGAGACCCAGTACTTC.

This clonotype was recorded a few times. The chain couples TRBV3-1 to TRBJ2-2; TRBD2 matches 8 bases. V lost 2 bases to trimming and J lost 6 bases; unmatched junction nucleotides: 8. Germline loops: CDR1 LGHDT, CDR2 YNNKEL (reference sequence). This CDR3 is 16 amino acids long. The CDR3 DNA reads as TGTGCCAGCAGCCAATTTGCGGGGGGTCTTGCCGGGGAGCTGTTTTTT. Its protein is CASSQFAGGLAGELFF.